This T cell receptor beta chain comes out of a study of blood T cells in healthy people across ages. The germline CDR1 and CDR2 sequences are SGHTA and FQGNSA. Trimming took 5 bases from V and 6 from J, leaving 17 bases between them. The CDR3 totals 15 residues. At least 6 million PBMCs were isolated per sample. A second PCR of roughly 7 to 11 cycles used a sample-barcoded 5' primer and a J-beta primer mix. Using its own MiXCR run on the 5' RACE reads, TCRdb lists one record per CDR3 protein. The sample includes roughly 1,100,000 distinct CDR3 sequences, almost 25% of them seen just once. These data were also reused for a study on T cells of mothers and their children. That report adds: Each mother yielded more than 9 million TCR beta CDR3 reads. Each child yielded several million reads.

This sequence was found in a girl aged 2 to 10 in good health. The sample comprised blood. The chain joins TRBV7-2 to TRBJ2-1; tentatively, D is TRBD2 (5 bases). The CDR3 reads CASSPREFTANEQFF. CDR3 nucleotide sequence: TGTGCCAGCAGCCCACGGGAATTTACTGCCAATGAGCAGTTCTTC. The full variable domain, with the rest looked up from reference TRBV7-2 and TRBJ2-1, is GAGVSQSPSNKVTEKGKDVELRCDPISGHTALYWYRQSLGQGLEFLIYFQGNSAPDKSGLPSDRFSAERTGGSVSTLTIQRTQQEDSAVYLCASSPREFTANEQFFGPGTRLTVL.